The sequence of this TCR beta chain was determined in a study of cytomegalovirus exposure and HLA in healthy donors. Notes on the study in general: Later on, an analysis showed TCR association rates differing by HLA locus, with DRB1 the most and HLA-C the fewest. An ancestry cluster, one associated with Asian ancestry, reportedly showed fewer N-insertions than the approximately 650-donor mean in a later analysis.

Per the germline V gene, CDR1 is MGHDK and CDR2 is SYGVNS. Trimming stripped 4 bases from V and 0 bases from J, with 10 bases between. The CDR3 contains 15 residues. Of note for this clone: Its matching antigen is unknown.

With 60 Vbeta and 13 Jbeta primers, the PCR was carried out. Libraries were prepared by immunoSEQ multiplex PCR; TCRdb keeps only in-frame clonotypes and omits some of them. The sample shows 200,000 or so clones, over 70% of them seen only once. The material sequenced was PBMCs. The TCR originated in a woman aged 18-30 years in good health and CMV-seropositive. The chain employs TRBV25-1 and TRBJ2-1; D is perhaps TRBD2 (6 bases). CDR3 amino acids: CASSGLASSYNEQFF. DNA of the CDR3: TGTGCCAGCAGTGGGCTAGCGAGCTCCTACAATGAGCAGTTCTTC. The whole variable domain, remainder taken from reference TRBV25-1 and TRBJ2-1, is EADIYQTPRYLVIGTGKKITLECSQTMGHDKMYWYQQDPGMELHLIHYSYGVNSTEKGDLSSESTVSRIRTEHFPLTLESARPSHTSQYLCASSGLASSYNEQFFGPGTRLTVL.